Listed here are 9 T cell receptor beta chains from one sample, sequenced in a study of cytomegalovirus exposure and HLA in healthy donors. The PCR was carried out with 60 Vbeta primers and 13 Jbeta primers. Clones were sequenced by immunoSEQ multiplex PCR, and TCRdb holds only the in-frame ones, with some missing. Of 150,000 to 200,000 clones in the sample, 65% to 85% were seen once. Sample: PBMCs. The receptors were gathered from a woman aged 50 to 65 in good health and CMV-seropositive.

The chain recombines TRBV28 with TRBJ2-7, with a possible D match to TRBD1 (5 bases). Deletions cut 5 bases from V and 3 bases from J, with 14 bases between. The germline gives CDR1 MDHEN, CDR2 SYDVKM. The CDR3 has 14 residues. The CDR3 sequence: CASSPPRTIYEQYF. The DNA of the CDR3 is TGTGCCAGCAGTCCGCCCCGGACAATCTACGAGCAGTACTTC.

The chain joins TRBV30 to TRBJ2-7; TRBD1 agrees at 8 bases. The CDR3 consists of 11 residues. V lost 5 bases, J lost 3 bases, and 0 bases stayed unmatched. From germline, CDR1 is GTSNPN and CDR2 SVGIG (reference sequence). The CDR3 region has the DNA TGTGCCTGGGACAGGGGCTACGAGCAGTACTTC. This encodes CAWDRGYEQYF.

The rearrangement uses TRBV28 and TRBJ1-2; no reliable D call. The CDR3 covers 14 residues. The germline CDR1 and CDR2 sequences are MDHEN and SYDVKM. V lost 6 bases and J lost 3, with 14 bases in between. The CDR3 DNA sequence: TGTGCCAGCAGGCCAGACCACCGGGACTATGGCTACACCTTC. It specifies CASRPDHRDYGYTF.

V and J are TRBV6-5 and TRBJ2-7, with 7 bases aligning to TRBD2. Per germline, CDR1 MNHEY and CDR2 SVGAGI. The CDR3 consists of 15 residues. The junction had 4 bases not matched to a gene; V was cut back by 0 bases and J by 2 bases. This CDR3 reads CASSYSGGSPYEQYF. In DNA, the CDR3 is TGTGCCAGCAGTTACTCAGGCGGGAGCCCCTACGAGCAGTACTTC.

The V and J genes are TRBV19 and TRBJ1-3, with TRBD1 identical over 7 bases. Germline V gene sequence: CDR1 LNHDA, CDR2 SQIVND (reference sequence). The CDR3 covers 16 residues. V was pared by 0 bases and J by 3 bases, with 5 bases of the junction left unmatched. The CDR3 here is CASSIDRDRIGNTIYF. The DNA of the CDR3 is TGTGCCAGTAGTATAGACCGGGACAGAATTGGAAACACCATATATTTT.

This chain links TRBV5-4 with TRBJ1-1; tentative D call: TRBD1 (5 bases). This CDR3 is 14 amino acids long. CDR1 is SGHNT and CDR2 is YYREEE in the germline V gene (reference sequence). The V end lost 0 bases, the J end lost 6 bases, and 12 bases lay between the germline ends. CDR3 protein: CASSLGQGSPEAFF. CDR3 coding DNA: TGTGCCAGCAGCTTGGGGCAGGGATCACCTGAAGCTTTCTTT. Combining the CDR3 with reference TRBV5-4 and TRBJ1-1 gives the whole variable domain ETGVTQSPTHLIKTRGQQVTLRCSSQSGHNTVSWYQQALGQGPQFIFQYYREEENGRGNFPPRFSGLQFPNYSSELNVNALELDDSALYLCASSLGQGSPEAFFGQGTRLTVV.

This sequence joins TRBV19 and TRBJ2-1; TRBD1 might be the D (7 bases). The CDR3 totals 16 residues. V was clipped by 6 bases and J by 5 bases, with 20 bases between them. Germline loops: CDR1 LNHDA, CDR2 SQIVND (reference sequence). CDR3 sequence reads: CASSPWRDRSNNEQFF. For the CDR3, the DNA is TGTGCCAGTAGCCCCTGGAGGGACAGATCTAACAATGAGCAGTTCTTC.

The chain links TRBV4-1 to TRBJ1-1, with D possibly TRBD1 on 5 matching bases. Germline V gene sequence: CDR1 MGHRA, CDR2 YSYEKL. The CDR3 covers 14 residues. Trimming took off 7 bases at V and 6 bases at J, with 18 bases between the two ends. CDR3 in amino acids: CASTPRRAAAEAFF. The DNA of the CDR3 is TGCGCCAGCACCCCCCGCAGGGCGGCGGCTGAAGCTTTCTTT.

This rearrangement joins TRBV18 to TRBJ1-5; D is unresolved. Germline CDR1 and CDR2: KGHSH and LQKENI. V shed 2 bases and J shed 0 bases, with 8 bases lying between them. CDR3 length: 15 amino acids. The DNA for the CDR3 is TGTGCCAGCTCACCAAGGCAGGTTAGCAATCAGCCCCAGCATTTT. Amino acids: CASSPRQVSNQPQHF.